One and the same sample provided the 27 T cell receptor beta chains below, sequenced in a study of T cells in Graves' hyperthyroidism and ophthalmopathy. What was amplified from RNA transcripts were TCR beta CDR3 regions. The HTBI set primed first-round TCR CDR3 RT-PCR. Each CDR3 protein is one row after TCRdb ran MiXCR on the multiplex PCR reads. In the table there are 500,000 to 650,000 distinct CDR3 sequences, 12% to 15% of which are singletons. The sequencing input was blood. These receptors all come from a woman aged 40 to 49 with Graves' hyperthyroidism.

This clonotype was seen many times. The gene calls are TRBV28 and TRBJ2-5; TRBD1 is a possible D gene (5 bases). In germline, CDR1 is MDHEN, CDR2 SYDVKM. The V and J ends lost 8 bases and 3 bases respectively, with 10 bases between them. The CDR3 has 12 residues. The CDR3 DNA reads as TGTGCCAGCCAGCAGGGCAAAGAGACCCAGTACTTC. It codes for CASQQGKETQYF.

This clonotype was seen only a few times. An end of the junction does not agree with germline; a read error may underlie this. The V and J genes are TRBV28 and TRBJ2-2; D is possibly TRBD1 (6 bases). The CDR3 contains 15 residues. The germline gives CDR1 MDHEN, CDR2 SYDVKM. DNA of the CDR3: TGTGCCAGCCTACCGGGACACCTAAACACCGGGGAGCCGTTTTTT. Translation: CASLPGHLNTGEPFF. The variable domain in full, completed from reference TRBV28 and TRBJ2-2, reads DVKVTQSSRYLVKRTGEKVFLECVQDMDHENMFWYRQDPGLGLRLIYFSYDVKMKEKGDIPEGYSVSREKKERFSLILESASTNQTSMYLCASLPGHLNTGEPFFGEGSRLTVL.

The sample holds many counts of this clonotype. The chain links TRBV12-3 or TRBV12-4 to TRBJ1-5; tentative D call: TRBD1 (5 bases). The CDR3 sequence is 16 residues long. V lost 3 bases to trimming and J lost 0 bases, with 12 bases between them. The CDR3 is CASSLGTLYSNQPQHF. Here the CDR3 DNA reads TGTGCCAGCAGTTTGGGGACCCTTTATAGCAATCAGCCCCAGCATTTT.

The V call is TRBV5-1, the J call TRBJ2-5; D is unclear. The CDR3 extends over 12 amino acids. The germline V and J ends were trimmed by 4 bases and 4 bases, with 8 bases remaining between them. Germline CDR1 is SGHRS and CDR2 is YFSETQ. CDR3 nucleotide sequence: TGCGCCAGCAGCACGACGGCAGAGACCCAGTACTTC. It codes for CASSTTAETQYF.

This clonotype has only a few counts. J is TRBJ2-1 and V is TRBV24-1, with 12 bases aligning to TRBD2. Germline V gives CDR1 KGHDR, CDR2 SFDVKD. After removal of 3 bases from V and 6 bases from J, the junction contained 5 bases not matched to a gene. The CDR3 has 16 residues. The CDR3 bases are TGTGCCACCAGTGATCTTTCTAGCGGGAGGGGCAATGAGCAGTTCTTC. This encodes CATSDLSSGRGNEQFF.

The rearrangement uses TRBV28 and TRBJ2-5; 14 bases match TRBD2. V gave up 10 bases and J gave up 4 bases; unmatched junction bases: 5. CDR3 size: 14 residues. Germline-derived CDR1 and CDR2 are MDHEN and SYDVKM. In DNA, the CDR3 is TGTGCCACCCTCGGGACTAGCGGGGGAGAGACCCAGTACTTC. Translation: CATLGTSGGETQYF.

This clonotype was observed many times. The genes are TRBV28 and TRBJ2-3; tentatively, D is TRBD1 (7 bases). Germline loops: CDR1 MDHEN, CDR2 SYDVKM. Between the trimmed V and J ends, which lost 2 bases and 1 base, there was a span of 10 bases. The CDR3 covers 15 residues. The CDR3 sequence is CASSLARGGTDTQYF. The DNA for the CDR3 is TGTGCCAGCAGTTTAGCCAGGGGGGGCACAGATACGCAGTATTTT.

V gene TRBV5-5 combines with J gene TRBJ2-1; 9 bases match TRBD2. Unmatched junction bases numbered 16, after V lost 0 bases and J lost 0 bases. In germline, CDR1 is SGHKS, CDR2 YYEKEE (reference sequence). This CDR3 spans 21 amino acids. CDR3 residues: CASSLGEGSGSQHSSYNEQFF. As DNA, the CDR3 is TGTGCCAGCAGCTTGGGGGAAGGTAGCGGGAGCCAACACAGCTCCTACAATGAGCAGTTCTTC.

Comments on this clonotype: A much larger clone differs by one base, so this may be a read error. The chain combines TRBV30 with TRBJ2-7; D tentatively fits TRBD1 or TRBD2 (5 bases each). The CDR3 has 17 residues. Per germline, CDR1 GTSNPN and CDR2 SVGIG (reference sequence). V lost 5 bases and J lost 2, with 25 bases in between. CDR3 nucleotide sequence: TGTGCCTGGCTTCCCCGGGGCAGGGCCTCCAGGGCCTACGAGCAGTACTTC. Translated, it gives CAWLPRGRASRAYEQYF. The variable domain in full, completed from reference TRBV30 and TRBJ2-7, reads SQTIHQWPATLVQPVGSPLSLECTVEGTSNPNLYWYRQAAGRGLQLLFYSVGIGQISSEVPQNLSASRPQDRQFILSSKKLLLSDSGFYLCAWLPRGRASRAYEQYFGPGTRLTVT.

The sample holds many counts of this clonotype. The chain is built from TRBV27 and TRBJ1-2; 8 bases agree with TRBD1. J lost 6 bases, V lost 2 bases, and 5 bases had no gene match. The CDR3 consists of 14 residues. In germline, CDR1 is MNHEY, CDR2 SMNVEV (reference sequence). The CDR3 DNA follows: TGTGCCAGCAGTTTAGGACAGGGAGTCAATGGCTACACCTTC. It yields the protein CASSLGQGVNGYTF.

Ten or more counts support this clonotype. The chain uses TRBV6-1 and TRBJ2-7; D call uncertain. Trimming removed 3 bases at V and 2 bases at J, with 11 bases between. CDR1 is MNHNS and CDR2 is SASEGT in the germline V gene. This CDR3 comprises 14 residues. The DNA for the CDR3 is TGTGCCAGCAGTGATCAACAAATAACCTACGAGCAGTACTTC. It translates to CASSDQQITYEQYF.

The sample holds many counts of this clonotype. The chain carries TRBV30 and TRBJ1-5, with a possible D match to TRBD1 (6 bases). The V and J ends lost 3 bases and 5 bases respectively, with 8 bases between them. Germline V gene data show CDR1 as GTSNPN and CDR2 as SVGIG (reference sequence). The CDR3 consists of 12 residues. CDR3 region: CAWSQGYQPQHF. CDR3 coding DNA: TGTGCCTGGAGCCAGGGGTATCAGCCCCAGCATTTT.

This chain links TRBV5-6 with TRBJ2-7, with 10 bases aligning to TRBD1. Germline lookup yields CDR1 SGHDT and CDR2 YYEEEE. V gave up 3 bases and J gave up 4 bases; unmatched junction bases: 7. The CDR3 has 15 amino acids. The CDR3 DNA reads TGTGCCAGCAGCTCACCCGGGACAGGGGATTACGAGCAGTACTTC. Its protein product is CASSSPGTGDYEQYF.

There are many counts of this clonotype. The genes are TRBV11-2 and TRBJ2-5; D unresolved. The CDR3 length is 12 residues. Germline V gene data show CDR1 as SGHAT and CDR2 as FQNNGV. V was pared by 4 bases and J by 5 bases, with 8 bases between. As DNA, the CDR3 is TGTGCCAGCAGCTCAATACGGGAGACCCAGTACTTC. Amino acids: CASSSIRETQYF.

This clonotype was counted ten times or more. The chain couples TRBV28 to TRBJ1-4; D gene ambiguous. The CDR3 loop spans 16 amino acids. The V gene's germline CDR1 is MDHEN and CDR2 SYDVKM. V shed 8 bases and J shed 0 bases, with 16 bases lying between them. The CDR3 sequence is CASCRRHRPTNEKLFF. The DNA for the CDR3 is TGTGCCAGCTGTCGTAGACACCGACCAACTAATGAAAAACTGTTTTTT.

Only a few counts were recorded for this clonotype. The CDR3 loop is CATSDPNSLEQYF. The CDR3 DNA reads TGTGCCACCAGTGATCCGAACTCCTTGGAGCAGTACTTC. The genes are TRBV24-1 and TRBJ2-7; D unclear. The V gene lost 3 bases and the J gene lost 7 bases, with 12 bases spanning the gap. Germline assignment: CDR1 KGHDR and CDR2 SFDVKD. This CDR3 is built from 13 residues.

The chain couples TRBV5-1 to TRBJ1-6; 12 nucleotides align to TRBD1. The V gene's germline CDR1 is SGHRS and CDR2 YFSETQ. The CDR3 runs to 15 residues. Trimming at V came to 4 bases and at J to 6 bases, leaving 2 bases not matched to a gene. The CDR3 protein is CASSTGQGANSPLHF. CDR3 sequence (DNA): TGCGCCAGCAGCACGGGACAGGGGGCTAATTCACCCCTCCACTTT.

There are many counts of this clonotype. The CDR3 protein is CATSASAYLTYEQYF. CDR3 DNA sequence: TGTGCCACCTCCGCATCAGCCTATTTGACCTACGAGCAGTACTTC. The chain links TRBV27 to TRBJ2-7; D is undetermined. Germline V gene lookup returns CDR1 MNHEY and CDR2 SMNVEV (reference sequence). The length of the CDR3 is 15 residues. V dropped 10 bases and J dropped 2 bases, with 21 bases sitting between them.

This clonotype was recorded a few times. The gene calls are TRBV20-1 and TRBJ2-1, with TRBD2 matching 8 bases. CDR1 is DFQATT and CDR2 is SNEGSKA in the germline V gene (reference sequence). Trimming removed 3 bases from V and 4 bases from J; junction bases left unmatched: 5. The CDR3 contains 14 residues. The CDR3 is CSASSTSGYNEQFF. In DNA, the CDR3 is TGCAGTGCTAGTTCCACTAGCGGATACAATGAGCAGTTCTTC.

The chain couples TRBV6-1 to TRBJ2-2; D call uncertain. The CDR3 sequence is 13 residues long. CDR1 is MNHNS, CDR2 SASEGT, per germline. V lost 2 bases and J 6 bases, leaving 7 bases between the germline ends. As DNA, the CDR3 is TGTGCCAGCAGTGAAATTTCGCCCGGGGAGCTGTTTTTT. It translates to CASSEISPGELFF.

Turning to this clonotype: This may stem from a read error, because a much larger clone lies one nucleotide away. The rearrangement joins TRBV18 to TRBJ2-1; D is ambiguous. The CDR3 loop spans 15 amino acids. CDR1 and CDR2 (germline): KGHSH, LQKENI. CDR3 in DNA: TGTGCCAGCTCACCAGGGTGGAGCTCCTACAATGAGCGGTTCTTC. This translates into CASSPGWSSYNERFF.

This clonotype was recorded at least ten times. The junction does not match germline at one end; this may be a read error. V usage is TRBV5-1 and J usage is TRBJ1-2; D may be TRBD1 (5 bases). The CDR3 consists of 13 residues. The germline CDR1 and CDR2 sequences are SGHRS and YFSETQ. Here the CDR3 reads CASSLGDGYGYTF. The CDR3 coding sequence is TGTGCCAGCAGTTTAGGGGATGGCTATGGCTACACCTTC.

This clonotype was seen only a few times. V is TRBV3-1 and J is TRBJ1-5; a weak D match, TRBD1 (6 bases). This CDR3 spans 13 amino acids. Germline lookup yields CDR1 LGHDT and CDR2 YNNKEL (reference sequence). V was clipped by 4 bases and J by 7 bases, with 11 bases between them. This CDR3 reads CASSPPDSQPQHF. The CDR3 bases are TGTGCCAGCAGCCCACCGGACAGCCAGCCCCAGCATTTT. Based on the CDR3 plus reference TRBV3-1 and TRBJ1-5, the full variable domain is DTAVSQTPKYLVTQMGNDKSIKCEQNLGHDTMYWYKQDSKKFLKIMFSYNNKELIINETVPNRFSPKSPDKAHLNLHINSLELGDSAVYFCASSPPDSQPQHFGDGTRLSIL.

This clonotype was observed at least ten times. The gene calls are TRBV2 and TRBJ1-5, with D uncertain. The germline V gene encodes CDR1 SNHLY and CDR2 FYNNEI. The CDR3 is made up of 12 amino acids. The germline V and J ends were trimmed by 1 base and 6 bases, with 4 bases remaining between them. Here the CDR3 reads CASSEGFQPQHF. The CDR3 region has the DNA TGTGCCAGCAGTGAAGGGTTTCAGCCCCAGCATTTT.

Only a few counts were recorded for this clonotype. J is TRBJ2-2 and V is TRBV30, with D maybe TRBD1 (6 bases). V was clipped by 5 bases and J by 1 base, with 11 bases between them. The CDR3 is 14 amino acids. Germline CDR1 and CDR2: GTSNPN and SVGIG (reference sequence). In DNA form, the CDR3 reads TGTGCCTGGTGTCGACAGGAGAACACCGGGGAGCTGTTTTTT. It yields the protein CAWCRQENTGELFF.

This clonotype has only a few counts. The chain uses TRBV5-1 and TRBJ2-5; the match to TRBD2 covers 15 bases. The CDR3 length is 16 residues. The V and J ends lost 0 bases and 4 bases, in that order; junction bases with no gene match: 1. Germline lookup yields CDR1 SGHRS and CDR2 YFSETQ. CDR3 sequence reads: CASSLAGLAGGETQYF. The DNA for the CDR3 is TGCGCCAGCAGCTTGGCGGGACTAGCGGGAGGAGAGACCCAGTACTTC. Drawing the rest from reference TRBV5-1 and TRBJ2-5, the complete variable domain is KAGVTQTPRYLIKTRGQQVTLSCSPISGHRSVSWYQQTPGQGLQFLFEYFSETQRNKGNFPGRFSGRQFSNSRSEMNVSTLELGDSALYLCASSLAGLAGGETQYFGPGTRLLVL.

There are many counts of this clonotype. J is TRBJ2-3 and V is TRBV28, with D perhaps assigned TRBD1 or TRBD2 (5 bases each). Looked up from germline, CDR1 is MDHEN and CDR2 is SYDVKM. The CDR3 runs to 13 residues. Trimming left V 10 bases short and J 3 bases short, with 14 bases between. CDR3 DNA sequence: TGTGCCATCGGGACCTTTAGAACAGATACGCAGTATTTT. It encodes CAIGTFRTDTQYF. The full variable domain, rest sourced from reference TRBV28 and TRBJ2-3, is DVKVTQSSRYLVKRTGEKVFLECVQDMDHENMFWYRQDPGLGLRLIYFSYDVKMKEKGDIPEGYSVSREKKERFSLILESASTNQTSMYLCAIGTFRTDTQYFGPGTRLTVL.